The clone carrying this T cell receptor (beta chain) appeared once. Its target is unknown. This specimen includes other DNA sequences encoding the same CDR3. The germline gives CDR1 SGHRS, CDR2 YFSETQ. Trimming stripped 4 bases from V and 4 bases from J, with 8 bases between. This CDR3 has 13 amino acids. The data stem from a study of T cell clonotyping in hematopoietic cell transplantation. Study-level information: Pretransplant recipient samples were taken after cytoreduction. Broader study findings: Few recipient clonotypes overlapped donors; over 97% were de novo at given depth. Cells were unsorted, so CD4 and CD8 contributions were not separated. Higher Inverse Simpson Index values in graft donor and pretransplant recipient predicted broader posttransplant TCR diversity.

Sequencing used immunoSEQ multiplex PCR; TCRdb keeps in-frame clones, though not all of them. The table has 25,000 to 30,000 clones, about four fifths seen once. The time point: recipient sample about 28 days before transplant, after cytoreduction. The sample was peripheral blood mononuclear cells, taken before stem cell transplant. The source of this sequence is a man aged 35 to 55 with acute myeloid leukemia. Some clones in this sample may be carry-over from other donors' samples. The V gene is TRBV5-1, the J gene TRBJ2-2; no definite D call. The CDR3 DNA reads TGCGCCAGCAGCCCCCCTGGCACCGGGGAGCTGTTTTTT. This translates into CASSPPGTGELFF.